The clone carrying this TCR beta chain was counted a single time. The data belong to a study of blood T cell repertoires in COVID-19. The germline V gene has CDR1 LGHNA and CDR2 YNFKEQ. The CDR3 consists of 14 residues. V dropped 3 bases and J dropped 8; count of bases not matched to a gene: 5. The repertoire was sequenced with immunoSEQ multiplex PCR; TCRdb's copy has only in-frame clones and lacks some. Of more than 80,000 clones in the sample, 70% to 90% are singletons; the top ten hold approximately 1.8%. The receptor was isolated from an elderly man with acute or convalescent COVID-19. What was sequenced was peripheral blood. J is TRBJ1-2 and V is TRBV4-2; 11 nucleotides align to TRBD1. The DNA of the CDR3 is TGTGCCAGCAGCCAGCGGACAGGGGGCGACGGCTACACCTTC. Protein sequence: CASSQRTGGDGYTF.